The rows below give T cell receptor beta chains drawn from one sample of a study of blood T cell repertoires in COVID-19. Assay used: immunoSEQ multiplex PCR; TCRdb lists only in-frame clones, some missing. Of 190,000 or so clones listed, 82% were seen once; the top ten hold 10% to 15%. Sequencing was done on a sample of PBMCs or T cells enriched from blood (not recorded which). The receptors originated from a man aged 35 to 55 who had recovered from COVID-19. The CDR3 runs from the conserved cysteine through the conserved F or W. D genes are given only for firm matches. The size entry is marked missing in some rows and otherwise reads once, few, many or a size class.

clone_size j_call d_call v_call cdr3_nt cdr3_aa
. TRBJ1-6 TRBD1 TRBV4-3 TGCGCCAGCAGCCGGTTGGGGTCGACAGGGCAATCACCCCTCCACTTT CASSRLGSTGQSPLHF
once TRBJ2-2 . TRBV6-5 TGTGCCAGCAGTTACTCCCCCCAGGCCGGGGAGCTGTTTTTT CASSYSPQAGELFF
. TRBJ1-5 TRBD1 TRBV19 TGTGCCAGTAGTGACCCTCAGGGGGCTCAGCCCCAGCATTTT CASSDPQGAQPQHF
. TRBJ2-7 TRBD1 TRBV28 TGTGCCAGCAGTTTCGGGGACAGGGCCCACGAGCAGTACTTC CASSFGDRAHEQYF
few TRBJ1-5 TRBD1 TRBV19 TGTGCCAGTAGCCCCCGGGACAGGGTATCTAGGCAGCCCCAGCATTTT CASSPRDRVSRQPQHF
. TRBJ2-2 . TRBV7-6 TGTGCCAGCAGCTTAGCAAGCGTTGGCGGGGAGCTGTTTTTT CASSLASVGGELFF
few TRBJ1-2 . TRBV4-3 TGCGCCAGCAGCCAAGAGGCCGCGGGAGGCGCCTACTATGGCTACACCTTC CASSQEAAGGAYYGYTF
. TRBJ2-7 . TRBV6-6 TGTGCCAGCAGTAGCGTGGTCAGCTCCTACGAGCAGTACTTC CASSSVVSSYEQYF
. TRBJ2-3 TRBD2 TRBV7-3 TGTGCCAGCAGCCTGGGACTAGCGGGCACAGATACGCAGTATTTT CASSLGLAGTDTQYF
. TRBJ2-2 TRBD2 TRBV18 TGTGCCAGCTCACCACCCGGAACTAGCGGGTCCGGGGAGCTGTTTTTT CASSPPGTSGSGELFF
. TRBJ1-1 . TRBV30 TGTGCCTGGAGTAGGGGGTACACTGAAGCTTTCTTT CAWSRGYTEAFF
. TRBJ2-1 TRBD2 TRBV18 TGTGCCAGCTCAGGGGGGGACAATGAGCAGTTCTTC CASSGGDNEQFF